The present TCR beta chain was sequenced within a study of blood T cell repertoires in COVID-19. Whole-study context: Samples came from the United States, Italy and Spain, spanning acute and convalescent COVID-19. Sources were T cells, B-cell-depleted T cells, or PBMCs; the material itself was cDNA or gDNA.

Authors' methods: Estimation of nucleated cell counts relied on the amplification of reference gene primers. Some clones are missing from TCRdb's copy, which holds only in-frame ones; the method was immunoSEQ multiplex PCR. V, J and clone size were drawn from that table, and D and trimming were deduced from the DNA. The sample records about 110,000 clones, more than 60% being singletons. This receptor was taken from a man between 65 and 80 years old with active or convalescent COVID-19. The source material was peripheral blood.

CDR3 residues: CASGFLGRGTEAFF. CDR3 coding DNA: TGTGCTAGTGGTTTTTTGGGTCGGGGAACTGAAGCTTTCTTT. The V and J genes are TRBV12-5 and TRBJ1-1; D is unclear. Trimming stripped 3 bases from V and 5 bases from J, with 13 bases between. Germline V CDR1 and CDR2: LGHNT, FRNRAP. The CDR3 is 14 amino acids.